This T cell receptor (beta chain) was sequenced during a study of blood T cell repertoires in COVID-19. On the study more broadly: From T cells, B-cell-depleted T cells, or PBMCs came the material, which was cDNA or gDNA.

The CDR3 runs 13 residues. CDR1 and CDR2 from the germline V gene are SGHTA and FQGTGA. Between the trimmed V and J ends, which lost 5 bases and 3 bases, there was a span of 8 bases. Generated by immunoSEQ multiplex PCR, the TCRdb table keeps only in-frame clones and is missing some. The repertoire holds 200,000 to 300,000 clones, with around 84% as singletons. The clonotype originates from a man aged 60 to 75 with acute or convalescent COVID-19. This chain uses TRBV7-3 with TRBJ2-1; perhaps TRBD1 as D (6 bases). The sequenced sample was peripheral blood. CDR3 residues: CASSTDSYNEQFF. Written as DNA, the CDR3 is TGTGCCAGCAGCACGGACAGCTACAATGAGCAGTTCTTC.